In its sample, the clone carrying this TCR beta chain was seen once. Germline values: CDR1 MNHEY, CDR2 SVGEGT. The CDR3 loop spans 14 amino acids. V was shortened by 6 bases and J by 6 bases, with 15 bases between the two germline ends. This entry is derived from a study of blood T cell repertoires in COVID-19. Study background: Collection of acute and convalescent COVID-19 samples took place in the United States, Italy and Spain.

Original processing methods: Amplifying reference gene primers gave estimates of nucleated cell counts. TCRdb's copy holds only in-frame clones and misses some; the assay was immunoSEQ multiplex PCR. The DNA was the basis for D and trimming; V, J and clone size are from that table. The repertoire has about 27,000 clones, roughly 91% of them found once; the top ten carry about 17%. Input material: peripheral blood. The chain is built from TRBV6-2 or TRBV6-3 and TRBJ1-5; D remains ambiguous. This TCR came from a human donor with active COVID-19. The donor label of this sample is uncertain. The chain's CDR3 is CASSPHMVVQPQHF. CDR3 bases: TGTGCCAGCAGCCCCCACATGGTGGTTCAGCCCCAGCATTTT.